Here is one T cell receptor (beta chain) with its context. The antigen is undetermined. The data were obtained in a study of PD-1 blockade in classical Hodgkin lymphoma. Study in general: Every 2 weeks, patients got 3 mg/kg intravenous nivolumab.

Each and every patient relapsed after autologous stem cell transplantation, and patients got differing brentuximab vedotin exposure. Produced via immunoSEQ multiplex PCR; TCRdb's table is partial and in-frame only. The table shows tens of thousands of clones, with approximately 88% occurring only once. V was trimmed by 5 bases and J by 2 bases, leaving 13 bases between them. Per the germline V gene, CDR1 is GTSNPN and CDR2 is SVGIG (reference sequence). This CDR3 has 14 amino acids. Study conclusions and caveats: Diversity in CD4+ TCRs, unlike that measured in CD8+ TCRs, had risen significantly by C4D1. Before treatment, complete responders showed about the same diversity as newly diagnosed patients. Lower baseline TCR diversity was reported for newly diagnosed patients than for healthy donors.

The J gene is TRBJ1-3, the V gene TRBV30; no definite D call. Sequencing used peripheral blood mononuclear cells (PBMCs), obtained at baseline. This TCR was sampled from a human donor with classical Hodgkin lymphoma. CDR3 sequence: CAWDQDGAGNTIYF. CDR3 DNA sequence: TGTGCCTGGGATCAGGACGGGGCTGGAAACACCATATATTTT.